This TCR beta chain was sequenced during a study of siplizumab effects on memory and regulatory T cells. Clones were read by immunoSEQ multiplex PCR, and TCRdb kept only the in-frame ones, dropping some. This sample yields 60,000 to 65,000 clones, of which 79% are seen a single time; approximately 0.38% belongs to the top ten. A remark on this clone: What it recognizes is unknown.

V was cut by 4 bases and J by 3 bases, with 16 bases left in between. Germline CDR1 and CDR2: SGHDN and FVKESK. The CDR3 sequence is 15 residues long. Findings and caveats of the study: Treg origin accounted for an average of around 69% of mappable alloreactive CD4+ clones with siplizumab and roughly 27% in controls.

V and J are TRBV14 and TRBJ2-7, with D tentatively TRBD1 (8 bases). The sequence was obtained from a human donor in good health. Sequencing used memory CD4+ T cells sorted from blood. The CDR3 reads CASSLNRGGNYEQYF. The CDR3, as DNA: TGTGCCAGCAGCCTCAACAGGGGGGGAAACTACGAGCAGTACTTC.